A single sample gave rise to the 29 T cell receptor beta chains below, sequenced in a study of cytomegalovirus exposure and HLA in healthy donors. 13 Jbeta primers and 60 Vbeta primers were used for the PCR. Data came from immunoSEQ multiplex PCR; TCRdb stores just in-frame clones and leaves some out. The sample shows about 190,000 clones, approximately 87% of them seen only once. Sequenced: PBMCs. The receptor set was obtained from a man younger than 45 in good health and CMV-seronegative.

The chain carries TRBV14 and TRBJ2-2; no firm D call. The CDR3 is 15 residues long. Per the germline V gene, CDR1 is SGHDN and CDR2 is FVKESK. The V end was cut by 4 bases, the J end by 4 bases, with 13 bases between. The CDR3 region is CASSLTFGSTGELFF. The CDR3 coding sequence is TGTGCCAGCAGCCTTACATTCGGGTCCACCGGGGAGCTGTTTTTT.

The chain joins TRBV9 to TRBJ2-3; 7 nucleotides line up with TRBD2. V shed 3 bases, J shed 6 bases, and the junction held 13 bases outside the gene matches. Per germline, CDR1 SGDLS and CDR2 YYNGEE. This CDR3 comprises 16 residues. CDR3 DNA sequence: TGTGCCAGCAGCGCCGGGGGAGGCGGGAGCTATGATACGCAGTATTTT. Translation: CASSAGGGGSYDTQYF.

This chain connects TRBV27 to TRBJ2-5, with TRBD1 matching over 7 bases. CDR3 size: 12 residues. V gave up 5 bases and J gave up 9 bases; unmatched junction bases: 6. Germline V gene lookup returns CDR1 MNHEY and CDR2 SMNVEV (reference sequence). CDR3 nucleotides: TGTGCCAGCAGTAACCCAAGGGGGCCCCAGTACTTC. Translation gives CASSNPRGPQYF.

The chain carries TRBV7-9 and TRBJ2-5; TRBD2 matches 11 bases. Germline V gene sequence: CDR1 SEHNR, CDR2 FQNEAQ (reference sequence). CDR3 length equals 14 residues. V shed 5 bases, J shed 7 bases, and the junction held 6 bases outside the gene matches. CDR3 sequence reads: CASSPSGRRGTQYF. For the CDR3, the DNA is TGTGCCAGCAGCCCTAGCGGGAGGAGGGGGACCCAGTACTTC.

There are a few counts of this clone. The chain couples TRBV19 to TRBJ2-5, with D possibly TRBD2 on 7 matching bases. Germline V CDR1 and CDR2: LNHDA, SQIVND (reference sequence). CDR3 length: 14 residues. V was cut by 5 bases and J by 4 bases, with 14 bases left in between. The CDR3 DNA reads as TGTGCCAGTAGTGGGGGGGCGGTTTTAGAGACCCAGTACTTC. Protein sequence: CASSGGAVLETQYF.

This clone was found a few times. V and J are TRBV29-1 and TRBJ2-1; 13 bases are a match to TRBD2. This CDR3 region has 19 residues. Per germline, CDR1 SQVTM and CDR2 ANQGSEA. The V gene end was trimmed by 1 base and the J gene end by 0 bases; junction bases not matched to a gene: 9. The CDR3 loop is CSVEGPTSGRPSSYNEQFF. CDR3 nucleotides: TGCAGCGTTGAAGGACCGACTAGCGGGAGGCCCAGCTCCTACAATGAGCAGTTCTTC.

The chain links TRBV6-5 to TRBJ1-2, with D perhaps TRBD1 (6 bases). V lost 5 bases to trimming and J lost 8 bases, with 18 bases between them. This CDR3 comprises 14 residues. In germline, CDR1 is MNHEY, CDR2 SVGAGI. In nucleotides, the CDR3 is TGTGCCAGCAGTCCAGGTGGGGGGGCGCGGGGCTACACCTTC. The encoded protein is CASSPGGGARGYTF.

The chain combines TRBV7-8 with TRBJ1-1; tentative D call: TRBD1 (5 bases). Germline loops: CDR1 SGHVS, CDR2 FQNEAQ. The CDR3 consists of 14 residues. The V gene lost 5 bases and the J gene lost 9 bases, with 19 bases spanning the gap. The CDR3 DNA reads as TGTGCCAGCAGCCCAGTTGTAGGGACTTTAAAAGCTTTCTTT. It specifies CASSPVVGTLKAFF.

The chain couples TRBV4-2 to TRBJ2-7, with 8 bases lining up with TRBD2. This CDR3 spans 17 amino acids. The V gene's germline CDR1 is LGHNA and CDR2 YNFKEQ. The junction had 11 bases not matched to a gene; V was cut back by 2 bases and J by 2 bases. This CDR3 reads CASSQRSGGRDPYEQYF. DNA of the CDR3: TGTGCCAGCAGCCAACGCAGCGGGGGCAGGGACCCCTACGAGCAGTACTTC.

This clone was detected ten times or more. The V and J genes are TRBV19 and TRBJ1-1, with 7 bases matching TRBD1. With V trimmed by 5 bases and J by 1 base, 13 bases remained unmatched. The germline CDR1 and CDR2 sequences are LNHDA and SQIVND (reference sequence). This CDR3 region has 17 residues. CDR3 coding DNA: TGTGCCAGTAGTCCCCTGATAAGGGGGACAGAGAACACTGAAGCTTTCTTT. Residues: CASSPLIRGTENTEAFF.

V and J are TRBV7-8 and TRBJ2-7; the match to TRBD2 covers 7 bases. The germline gives CDR1 SGHVS, CDR2 FQNEAQ. This CDR3 has 15 amino acids. Unmatched junction bases numbered 12, after V lost 4 bases and J lost 6 bases. CDR3 DNA: TGTGCCAGCAGCTCAAAGCCTCGGGGGGTAATCGAGCAGTACTTC. Translated: CASSSKPRGVIEQYF.

This chain links TRBV4-2 with TRBJ2-7, with D perhaps TRBD1 (5 bases). Germline CDR1 LGHNA, CDR2 YNFKEQ. The CDR3 runs to 15 residues. Trimming took off 2 bases at V and 3 bases at J, with 14 bases between the two ends. The chain's CDR3 is CASSQLQGGNYEQYF. The CDR3 DNA reads TGTGCCAGCAGCCAACTCCAGGGTGGAAACTACGAGCAGTACTTC.

V is TRBV4-1 and J is TRBJ1-1, with D possibly TRBD1 on 5 matching bases. Germline assignment: CDR1 MGHRA and CDR2 YSYEKL. There are 16 residues in the CDR3. The V end lost 0 bases, the J end lost 0 bases, and 11 bases lay between the germline ends. The CDR3 loop is CASSQEPGGLNTEAFF. Written as DNA, the CDR3 is TGCGCCAGCAGCCAAGAACCGGGGGGGTTGAACACTGAAGCTTTCTTT.

The V gene is TRBV7-8, the J gene TRBJ2-3; D may be TRBD2 (9 bases). The V and J ends lost 5 bases and 2 bases respectively, with 20 bases between them. The germline CDR1 and CDR2 sequences are SGHVS and FQNEAQ. This CDR3 has 17 residues. In DNA form, the CDR3 reads TGTGCCAGCAGCCAGGGGGCTAGCGGGGACCCCACAGATACGCAGTATTTT. The encoded protein is CASSQGASGDPTDTQYF. The variable domain in full, completed from reference TRBV7-8 and TRBJ2-3, reads GAGVSQSPRYKVAKRGQDVALRCDPISGHVSLFWYQQALGQGPEFLTYFQNEAQLDKSGLPSDRFFAERPEGSVSTLKIQRTQQEDSAVYLCASSQGASGDPTDTQYFGPGTRLTVL.

This chain connects TRBV2 to TRBJ1-4, with TRBD1 identical over 7 bases. J lost 5 bases, V lost 8 bases, and 8 bases had no gene match. The germline V gene encodes CDR1 SNHLY and CDR2 FYNNEI. The CDR3 is made up of 14 amino acids. This CDR3 is CASYRGQKNEKLFF. CDR3 coding DNA: TGTGCCAGCTACAGGGGACAGAAGAATGAAAAACTGTTTTTT. Full variable domain (outside the CDR3, taken from reference TRBV2 and TRBJ1-4): EPEVTQTPSHQVTQMGQEVILRCVPISNHLYFYWYRQILGQKVEFLVSFYNNEISEKSEIFDDQFSVERPDGSNFTLKIRSTKLEDSAMYFCASYRGQKNEKLFFGSGTQLSVL.

J is TRBJ2-5 and V is TRBV7-6; D remains ambiguous. Trimming removed 4 bases at V and 2 bases at J, with 2 bases between. CDR1 is SGHVS, CDR2 FNYEAQ, per germline. The CDR3 runs 11 residues. CDR3 protein: CASSSQETQYF. The CDR3 region has the DNA TGTGCCAGCAGCTCACAAGAGACCCAGTACTTC.

This chain uses TRBV28 with TRBJ2-2; 7 bases map to TRBD1. Germline V gene sequence: CDR1 MDHEN, CDR2 SYDVKM. The CDR3 is 17 amino acids. V shed 3 bases, J shed 1 base, and the junction held 8 bases outside the gene matches. The CDR3: CASSFRRDRENTGELFF. Here the CDR3 DNA reads TGTGCCAGCAGTTTTCGCCGGGACAGAGAGAACACCGGGGAGCTGTTTTTT.

This chain joins TRBV2 and TRBJ2-2, with TRBD1 matching over 9 bases. CDR3 length: 15 residues. Trimming removed 6 bases from V and 8 bases from J; junction bases left unmatched: 10. Per germline, CDR1 SNHLY and CDR2 FYNNEI. CDR3 loop: CASRTGTGNMGELFF. CDR3 DNA sequence: TGTGCCAGCAGGACCGGGACAGGGAATATGGGGGAGCTGTTTTTT.

The chain employs TRBV30 and TRBJ1-2; D ambiguous. V dropped 5 bases and J dropped 2 bases, with 6 bases sitting between them. CDR1 is GTSNPN and CDR2 is SVGIG in the germline V gene (reference sequence). The CDR3 has 11 residues. CDR3 amino acids: CAWARNYGYTF. For the CDR3, the DNA is TGTGCCTGGGCCCGGAACTATGGCTACACCTTC. Full variable domain (remainder filled in from reference TRBV30 and TRBJ1-2): SQTIHQWPATLVQPVGSPLSLECTVEGTSNPNLYWYRQAAGRGLQLLFYSVGIGQISSEVPQNLSASRPQDRQFILSSKKLLLSDSGFYLCAWARNYGYTFGSGTRLTVV.

CDR3 residues: CASSPDRGYSPLHF. The CDR3 DNA follows: TGTGCCAGCAGTCCCGACAGGGGCTATTCACCCCTCCACTTT. The V call is TRBV27, the J call TRBJ1-6; TRBD1 aligns across 8 bases. CDR3 length: 14 amino acids. CDR1 MNHEY and CDR2 SMNVEV come from the germline V gene (reference sequence). J was trimmed by 8 bases and V by 5 bases; bases with no gene match: 5.

The chain is built from TRBV7-2 and TRBJ2-1, with TRBD2 matching 8 bases. Germline V CDR1 and CDR2: SGHTA, FQGNSA. This CDR3 is built from 19 residues. The trim removed 0 bases at V and 8 bases at J, leaving 18 bases unmatched. CDR3 loop: CASSLAAARGARIRYEQFF. The CDR3 nucleotides are TGTGCCAGCAGCTTAGCGGCCGCGCGGGGGGCGAGGATAAGGTATGAGCAGTTCTTC.

The V and J genes are TRBV28 and TRBJ1-5, with D possibly TRBD1 on 5 matching bases. V shed 7 bases and J shed 3 bases, with 13 bases lying between them. The CDR3 is 14 amino acids. CDR1 is MDHEN and CDR2 is SYDVKM in the germline V gene. The CDR3 spells CASMSGGNNQPQHF. The CDR3 DNA is TGTGCCAGCATGTCGGGGGGGAACAATCAGCCCCAGCATTTT.

The chain couples TRBV5-4 to TRBJ1-1, with a tentative D call TRBD1 (6 bases). Germline assignment: CDR1 SGHNT and CDR2 YYREEE (reference sequence). The CDR3 is 14 residues long. The V end lost 5 bases, the J end lost 3 bases, and 14 bases lay between the germline ends. The CDR3 nucleotides read TGTGCCAGCAGTGGGGGGGCGATGGACACTGAAGCTTTCTTT. The encoded protein is CASSGGAMDTEAFF.

The chain has TRBV19 and TRBJ1-5; 7 bases are shared with TRBD1. V lost 4 bases to trimming and J lost 6 bases; unmatched junction nucleotides: 3. Germline V gives CDR1 LNHDA, CDR2 SQIVND (reference sequence). This CDR3 region has 13 residues. The CDR3 sequence is CASSKDRVQPQHF. The CDR3 bases are TGTGCCAGTAGTAAAGACAGGGTTCAGCCCCAGCATTTT.

This chain uses TRBV11-1 with TRBJ1-6; no clear D. CDR1 is SGHAT and CDR2 is FQDESV in the germline V gene (reference sequence). The CDR3 sequence is 14 residues long. V was pared by 6 bases and J by 6 bases, with 12 bases between. This chain's CDR3 is CASRLDRGNSPLHF. CDR3 nucleotide sequence: TGTGCCAGCAGACTCGACCGGGGTAATTCACCCCTCCACTTT.

This clone occurred once. The chain is built from TRBV9 and TRBJ2-5, with D maybe TRBD1 (5 bases). CDR1 and CDR2 from the germline V gene are SGDLS and YYNGEE. Trimming removed 0 bases from V and 7 bases from J, with 16 bases in between. The CDR3 loop spans 15 amino acids. The CDR3 DNA sequence: TGTGCCAGCAGCGTAGAGGGGTCCGAAAAGGGGACCCAGTACTTC. Its protein is CASSVEGSEKGTQYF. Based on the CDR3 plus reference TRBV9 and TRBJ2-5, the full variable domain is DSGVTQTPKHLITATGQRVTLRCSPRSGDLSVYWYQQSLDQGLQFLIQYYNGEERAKGNILERFSAQQFPDLHSELNLSSLELGDSALYFCASSVEGSEKGTQYFGPGTRLLVL.

V usage is TRBV11-2 and J usage is TRBJ2-5; TRBD1 aligns across 8 bases. The germline gives CDR1 SGHAT, CDR2 FQNNGV. CDR3 size: 15 residues. Trimming removed 4 bases from V and 5 bases from J; junction bases left unmatched: 9. CDR3 in amino acids: CASSYRTGLGETQYF. CDR3 DNA: TGTGCCAGCAGCTATAGGACAGGGTTGGGGGAGACCCAGTACTTC.

This clone came up once. The rearrangement links TRBV5-4 to TRBJ1-3; TRBD1 might be the D (6 bases). The germline gives CDR1 SGHNT, CDR2 YYREEE (reference sequence). V shed 1 base and J shed 3 bases, with 14 bases lying between them. The CDR3 has 16 amino acids. CDR3: CASSLNRGAVGNTIYF. CDR3 coding DNA: TGTGCCAGCAGCTTGAATCGGGGGGCGGTTGGAAACACCATATATTTT.

The genes are TRBV6-1 and TRBJ2-5; a possible D gene is TRBD1 (6 bases). The CDR3 contains 15 residues. Germline assignment: CDR1 MNHNS and CDR2 SASEGT. Trimming took 6 bases from V and 4 from J, leaving 18 bases between them. CDR3: CASSGQLPRGETQYF. As DNA, the CDR3 is TGTGCCAGCAGCGGACAGCTCCCGAGGGGAGAGACCCAGTACTTC.